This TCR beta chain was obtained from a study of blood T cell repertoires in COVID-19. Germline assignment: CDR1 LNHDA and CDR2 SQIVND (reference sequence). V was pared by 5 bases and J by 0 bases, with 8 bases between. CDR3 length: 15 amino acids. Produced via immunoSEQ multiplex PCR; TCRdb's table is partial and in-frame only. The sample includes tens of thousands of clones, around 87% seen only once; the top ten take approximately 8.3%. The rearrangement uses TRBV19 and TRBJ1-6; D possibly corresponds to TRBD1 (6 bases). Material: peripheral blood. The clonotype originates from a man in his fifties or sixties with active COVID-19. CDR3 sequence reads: CASSDRSSYNSPLHF. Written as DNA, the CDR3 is TGTGCCAGTAGTGACAGGAGCTCCTATAATTCACCCCTCCACTTT.